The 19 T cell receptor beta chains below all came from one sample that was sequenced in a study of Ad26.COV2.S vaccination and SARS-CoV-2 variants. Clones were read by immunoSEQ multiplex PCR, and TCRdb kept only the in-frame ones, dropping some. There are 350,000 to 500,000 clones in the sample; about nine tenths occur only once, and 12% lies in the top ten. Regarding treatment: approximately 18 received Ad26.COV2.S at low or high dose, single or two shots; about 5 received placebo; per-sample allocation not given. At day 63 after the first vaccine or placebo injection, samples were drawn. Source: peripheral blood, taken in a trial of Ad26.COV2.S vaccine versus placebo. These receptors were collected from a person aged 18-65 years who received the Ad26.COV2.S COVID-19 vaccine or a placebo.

The CDR3 protein is CASSFRLAGYEQYF. The CDR3 DNA is TGTGCCAGCAGCTTTAGACTAGCGGGCTACGAGCAGTACTTC. The chain recombines TRBV11-1 with TRBJ2-7; 10 bases line up with TRBD2. CDR3 size: 14 residues. CDR1 is SGHAT and CDR2 is FQDESV in the germline V gene (reference sequence). J was trimmed by 3 bases and V by 3 bases; bases with no gene match: 2.

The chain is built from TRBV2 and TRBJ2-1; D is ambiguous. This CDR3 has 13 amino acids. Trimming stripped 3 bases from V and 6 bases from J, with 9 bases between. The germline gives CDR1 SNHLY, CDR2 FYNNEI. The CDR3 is CASSETRLNEQFF. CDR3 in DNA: TGTGCCAGCAGTGAGACCCGGCTCAATGAGCAGTTCTTC.

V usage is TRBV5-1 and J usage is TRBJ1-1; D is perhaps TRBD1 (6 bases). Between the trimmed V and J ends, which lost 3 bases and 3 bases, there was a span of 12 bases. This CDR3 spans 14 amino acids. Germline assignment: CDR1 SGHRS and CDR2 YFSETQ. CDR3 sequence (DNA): TGCGCCAGCAGCTCTGGGGGCAGGGACACTGAAGCTTTCTTT. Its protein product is CASSSGGRDTEAFF.

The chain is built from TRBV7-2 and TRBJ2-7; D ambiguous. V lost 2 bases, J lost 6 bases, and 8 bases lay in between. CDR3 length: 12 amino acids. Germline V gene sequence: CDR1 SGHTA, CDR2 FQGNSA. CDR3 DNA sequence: TGTGCCAGCAGCTTACCCGCACGCGAGCAGTACTTC. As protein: CASSLPAREQYF.

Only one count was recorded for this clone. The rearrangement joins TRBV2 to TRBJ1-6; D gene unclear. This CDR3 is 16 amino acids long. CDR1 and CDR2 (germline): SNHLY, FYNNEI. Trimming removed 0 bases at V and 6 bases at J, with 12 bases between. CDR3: CASSEAMPASNSPLHF. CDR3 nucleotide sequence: TGTGCCAGCAGTGAAGCCATGCCGGCCAGTAATTCACCCCTCCACTTT.

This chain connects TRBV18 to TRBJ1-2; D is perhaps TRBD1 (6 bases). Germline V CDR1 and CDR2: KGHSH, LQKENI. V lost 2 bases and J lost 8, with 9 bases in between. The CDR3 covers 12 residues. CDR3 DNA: TGTGCCAGCTCACCAACAGGGCTGGGCTACACCTTC. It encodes CASSPTGLGYTF.

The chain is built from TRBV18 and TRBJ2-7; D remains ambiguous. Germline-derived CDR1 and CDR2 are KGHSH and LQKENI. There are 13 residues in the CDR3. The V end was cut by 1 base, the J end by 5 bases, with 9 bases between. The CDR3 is CASSPQLNDEQYF. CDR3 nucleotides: TGTGCCAGCTCACCACAACTTAACGACGAGCAGTACTTC.

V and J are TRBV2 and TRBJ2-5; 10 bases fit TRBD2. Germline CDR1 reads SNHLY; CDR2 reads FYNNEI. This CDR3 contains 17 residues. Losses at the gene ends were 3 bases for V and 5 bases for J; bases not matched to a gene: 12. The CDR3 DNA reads TGTGCCAGCAGTGAGGGTGCTAGCGGGAGCATGTCGGAGACCCAGTACTTC. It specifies CASSEGASGSMSETQYF.

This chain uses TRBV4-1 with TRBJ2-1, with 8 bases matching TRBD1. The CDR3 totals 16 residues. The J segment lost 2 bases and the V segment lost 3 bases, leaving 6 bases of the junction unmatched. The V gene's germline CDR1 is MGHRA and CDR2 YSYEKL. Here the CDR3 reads CASSHAGTGAYNEQFF. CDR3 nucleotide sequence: TGCGCCAGCAGCCATGCCGGGACAGGAGCCTACAATGAGCAGTTCTTC.

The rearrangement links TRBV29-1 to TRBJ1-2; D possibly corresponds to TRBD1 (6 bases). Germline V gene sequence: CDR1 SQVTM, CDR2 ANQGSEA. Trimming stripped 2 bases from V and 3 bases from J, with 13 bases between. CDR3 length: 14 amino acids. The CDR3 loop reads CSVETPGQHYGYTF. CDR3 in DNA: TGCAGCGTTGAAACCCCCGGACAGCACTATGGCTACACCTTC.

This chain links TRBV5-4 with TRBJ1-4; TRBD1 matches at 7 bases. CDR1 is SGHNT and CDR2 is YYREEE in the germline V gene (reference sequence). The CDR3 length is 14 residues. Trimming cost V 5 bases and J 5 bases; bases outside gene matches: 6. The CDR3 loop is CASRRQGPNEKLFF. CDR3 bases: TGTGCCAGCAGGCGACAGGGACCGAATGAAAAACTGTTTTTT. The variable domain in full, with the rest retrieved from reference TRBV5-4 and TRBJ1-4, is ETGVTQSPTHLIKTRGQQVTLRCSSQSGHNTVSWYQQALGQGPQFIFQYYREEENGRGNFPPRFSGLQFPNYSSELNVNALELDDSALYLCASRRQGPNEKLFFGSGTQLSVL.

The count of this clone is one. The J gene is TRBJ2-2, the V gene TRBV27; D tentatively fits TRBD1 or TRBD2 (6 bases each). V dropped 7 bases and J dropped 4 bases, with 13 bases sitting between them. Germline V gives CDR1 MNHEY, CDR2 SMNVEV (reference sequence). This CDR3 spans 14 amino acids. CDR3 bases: TGTGCCAGCAAACTACAGGGAGGCACCGGGGAGCTGTTTTTT. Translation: CASKLQGGTGELFF.

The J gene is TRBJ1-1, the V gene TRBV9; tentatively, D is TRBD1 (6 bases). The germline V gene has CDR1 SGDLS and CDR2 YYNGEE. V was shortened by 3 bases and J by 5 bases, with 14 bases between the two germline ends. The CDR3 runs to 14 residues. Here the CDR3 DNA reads TGTGCCAGCAGCGGACCACAGGGAGGGACTGAAGCTTTCTTT. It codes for CASSGPQGGTEAFF.

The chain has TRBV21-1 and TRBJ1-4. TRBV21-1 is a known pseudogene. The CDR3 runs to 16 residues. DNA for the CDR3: TGTGCCAGCAGCAAATTATCCGGGGGGCGACGAGAAAAACTGTTTTTT. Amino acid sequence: CASSKLSGGRREKLFF.

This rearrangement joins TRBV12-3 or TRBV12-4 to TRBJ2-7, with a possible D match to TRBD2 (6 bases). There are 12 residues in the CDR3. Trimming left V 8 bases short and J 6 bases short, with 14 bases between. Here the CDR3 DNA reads TGTGCCAGCTCCGGGACTCCCTTCGAGCAGTACTTC. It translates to CASSGTPFEQYF.

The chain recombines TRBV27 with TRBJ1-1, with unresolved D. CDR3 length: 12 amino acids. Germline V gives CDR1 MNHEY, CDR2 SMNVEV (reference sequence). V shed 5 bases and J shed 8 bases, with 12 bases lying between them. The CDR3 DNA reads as TGTGCCAGCAGTCAGAACAGATTAGAAGCTTTCTTT. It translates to CASSQNRLEAFF.

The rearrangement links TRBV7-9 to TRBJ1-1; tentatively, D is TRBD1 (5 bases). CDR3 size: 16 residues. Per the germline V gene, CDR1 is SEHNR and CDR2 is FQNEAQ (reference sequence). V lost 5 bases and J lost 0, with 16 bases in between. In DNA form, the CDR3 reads TGTGCCAGCAGCCTTTTCAGGGTGGGAATGAACACTGAAGCTTTCTTT. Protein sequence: CASSLFRVGMNTEAFF. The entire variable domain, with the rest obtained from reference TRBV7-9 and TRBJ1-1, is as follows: DTGVSQNPRHKITKRGQNVTFRCDPISEHNRLYWYRQTLGQGPEFLTYFQNEAQLEKSRLLSDRFSAERPKGSFSTLEIQRTEQGDSAMYLCASSLFRVGMNTEAFFGQGTRLTVV.

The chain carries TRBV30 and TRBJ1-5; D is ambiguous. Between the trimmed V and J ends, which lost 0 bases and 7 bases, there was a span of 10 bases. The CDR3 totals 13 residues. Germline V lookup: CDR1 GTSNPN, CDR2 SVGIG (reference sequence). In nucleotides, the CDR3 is TGTGCCTGGAGTGTATCCGATCGGCAGCCCCAGCATTTT. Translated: CAWSVSDRQPQHF. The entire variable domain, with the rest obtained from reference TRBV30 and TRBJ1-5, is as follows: SQTIHQWPATLVQPVGSPLSLECTVEGTSNPNLYWYRQAAGRGLQLLFYSVGIGQISSEVPQNLSASRPQDRQFILSSKKLLLSDSGFYLCAWSVSDRQPQHFGDGTRLSIL.

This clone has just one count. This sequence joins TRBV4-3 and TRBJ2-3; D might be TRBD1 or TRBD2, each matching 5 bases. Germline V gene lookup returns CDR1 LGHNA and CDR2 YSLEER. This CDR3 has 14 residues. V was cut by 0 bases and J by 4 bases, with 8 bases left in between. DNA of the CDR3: TGCGCCAGCAGCCAAGATCGGGGCCCAGATACGCAGTATTTT. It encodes CASSQDRGPDTQYF.